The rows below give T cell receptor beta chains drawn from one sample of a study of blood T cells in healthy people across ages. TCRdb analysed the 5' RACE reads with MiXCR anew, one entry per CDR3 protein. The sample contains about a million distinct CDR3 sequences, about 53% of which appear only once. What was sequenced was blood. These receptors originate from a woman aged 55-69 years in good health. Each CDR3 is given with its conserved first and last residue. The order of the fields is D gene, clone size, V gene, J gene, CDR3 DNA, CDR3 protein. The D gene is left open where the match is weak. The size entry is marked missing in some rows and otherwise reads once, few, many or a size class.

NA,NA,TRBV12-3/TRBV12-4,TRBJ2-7,TGTGCCAGCCGCTTGGCGGCCTCCTACGAGCAGTACTTC,CASRLAASYEQYF
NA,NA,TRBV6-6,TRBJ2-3,TGTGCCAGCAGATCGGGGCCAGGGACAGATACGCAGTATTTT,CASRSGPGTDTQYF
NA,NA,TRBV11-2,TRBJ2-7,TGTGCCAGCAGCTTTGCTTCGCGGCACTCCTACGAGCAGTACTTC,CASSFASRHSYEQYF
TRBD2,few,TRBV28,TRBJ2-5,TGTGCCAGCAACTATAGCGGGAGGACGAAGACCCAGTACTTC,CASNYSGRTKTQYF
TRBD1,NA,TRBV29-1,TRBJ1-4,TGCAGCGTTGACCCCAGGGGGCTCAATGAAGAACTGTTTTTT,CSVDPRGLNEELFF
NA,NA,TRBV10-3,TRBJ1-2,TGTGCCATCATAGGTGGCTACACCTTC,CAIIGGYTF
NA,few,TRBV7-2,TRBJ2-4,TGTGCCAGCAGCCCTGGACCGGGTTCCTCACGGGAGTACTTC,CASSPGPGSSREYF
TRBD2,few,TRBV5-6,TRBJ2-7,TGTGCCAGCAGCTTCACCGGGACTAGCGGCTACGAGCAGTACTTC,CASSFTGTSGYEQYF
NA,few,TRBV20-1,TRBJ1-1,TGCAGTGGTATCAGGGATCTGAACACTGAAGCTTTCTTT,CSGIRDLNTEAFF
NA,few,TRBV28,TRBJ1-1,TGTGCCAGCAGATGGGTACGTTTGGACACTGAAGCTTTCTTT,CASRWVRLDTEAFF
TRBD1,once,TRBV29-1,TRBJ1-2,TGCAGCGTTGGCGGACAGGGGGACTATGGCTACACCTTC,CSVGGQGDYGYTF
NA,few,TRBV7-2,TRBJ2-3,TGTGCCAGCAGCTTAGAGAGAATTGATACGCAGTATTTT,CASSLERIDTQYF
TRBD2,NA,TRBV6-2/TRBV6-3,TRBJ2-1,TGTGCCAGTTATACTAGCGGGAGCTACAATGAGCAGTTCTTC,CASYTSGSYNEQFF
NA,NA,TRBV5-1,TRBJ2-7,TGCGCCAGCAGGAATAGCTCCTACGAGCAGTACTTC,CASRNSSYEQYF
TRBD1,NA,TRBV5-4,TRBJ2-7,TGTGCCAGCAGCGTCCTGGGACAGGGAAATTACGAGCAGTACTTC,CASSVLGQGNYEQYF
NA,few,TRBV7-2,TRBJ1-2,TGTGCCAGCAGCGAGCCCGGCCCCTATGGCTACACCTTC,CASSEPGPYGYTF
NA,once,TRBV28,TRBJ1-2,TGTGCCAGCACACCGGTCTTCGGGACCGACTATGGCTACACCTTC,CASTPVFGTDYGYTF
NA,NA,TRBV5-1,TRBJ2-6,TGCGCCAGCAGCTTGGCCGACACGAGATTTGGGGCCAACGTCCCGACTTTC,CASSLADTRFGANVPTF